This T cell receptor (beta chain) is from a study of beta chain features in type 1 diabetes. Sampling consisted of one heparinised blood draw per donor, averaging roughly 110 mL. The CDR3 consists of 13 residues. The ends were cut back, 6 bases at V and 2 bases at J, with 8 bases in the middle. Germline V gene lookup returns CDR1 MDHEN and CDR2 SYDVKM. Study observations and caveats: TCRB CDR3s were moderately but significantly shorter in Type 1 diabetes patients in all four CD4+ subsets. Whether TCRB rearrangement is influenced by HLA type went unresolved here.

To note about this clone: The antigen remains unidentified.

Expressed TCRB transcripts were sequenced, since all the RNA that had been isolated was reverse transcribed. Produced via immunoSEQ multiplex PCR; TCRdb's table is partial and in-frame only. The table includes around 290,000 clones, 8% detected once. This receptor was identified in a woman between 18 and 29 years old in good health. Sequenced: central memory CD4+ T cells from blood. The J gene is TRBJ1-5, the V gene TRBV28; a weak D match, TRBD1 (6 bases). For the CDR3, the DNA is TGTGCCAGCAGAAGACAGGGCAATCAGCCCCAGCATTTT. It codes for CASRRQGNQPQHF.